The 7 T cell receptor beta chains listed next were all sequenced from one sample in a study of blood T cell repertoires in COVID-19. Generated by immunoSEQ multiplex PCR, the TCRdb table keeps only in-frame clones and is missing some. The table shows 150,000 to 200,000 clones, with around 84% occurring only once. The sample consisted of peripheral blood. These receptors came from a woman older than 75 with acute or convalescent COVID-19.

The CDR3 loop reads CASSLGTQETQYF. The DNA for the CDR3 is TGTGCCAGCAGCCTCGGGACTCAAGAGACCCAGTACTTC. The chain links TRBV3-1 (or the pseudogene TRBV3-2) to TRBJ2-5; TRBD2 is a possible D gene (6 bases). The CDR3 runs 13 residues. The germline gives CDR1 LGHDT, CDR2 YNNKEL (reference sequence). The V end lost 4 bases, the J end lost 2 bases, and 8 bases lay between the germline ends.

The V call is TRBV9, the J call TRBJ2-1; 13 nucleotides line up with TRBD2. CDR1 and CDR2 (germline): SGDLS, YYNGEE. V was clipped by 2 bases and J by 5 bases; unmatched bases: 1. CDR3 length: 15 residues. As DNA, the CDR3 is TGTGCCAGCAGCGTCGGGACTAGCGGGAACAATGAGCAGTTCTTC. Translated, it gives CASSVGTSGNNEQFF.

This clone was recorded a few times. The chain couples TRBV19 to TRBJ1-2; no clear D. CDR1 and CDR2 from the germline V gene are LNHDA and SQIVND (reference sequence). V lost 4 bases to trimming and J lost 4 bases, with 10 bases between them. CDR3 length equals 13 residues. CDR3 sequence (DNA): TGTGCCAGTAGTACCCCCGGAGGCTATGGCTACACCTTC. Translated, it gives CASSTPGGYGYTF.

V is TRBV7-2 and J is TRBJ2-7; D is ambiguous. The CDR3 totals 15 residues. V was clipped by 1 base and J by 2 bases, with 12 bases between them. Per germline, CDR1 SGHTA and CDR2 FQGNSA. CDR3 sequence: CASSLVFAEPYEQYF. As DNA, the CDR3 is TGTGCCAGCAGCTTAGTTTTCGCGGAGCCCTACGAGCAGTACTTC.

On this clone itself: Its ends do not fully match the called genes, so a read error is possible. This chain links TRBV19 with TRBJ2-5; weak D call: TRBD1 (6 bases). The CDR3 spans 14 residues. CDR1 is LNHDA and CDR2 is SQIVND in the germline V gene (reference sequence). CDR3 DNA: TGTGCCAGTAGTACCATAAGGGGACAAACGGCTATGGACTTC. Amino acid sequence: CASSTIRGQTAMDF. Filled out from reference TRBV19 and TRBJ2-5, the complete variable domain reads DGGITQSPKYLFRKEGQNVTLSCEQNLNHDAMYWYRQDPGQGLRLIYYSQIVNDFQKGDIAEGYSVSREKKESFPLTVTSAQKNPTAFYLCASSTIRGQTAMDFGPGTRLLVL.

This clone was seen a handful of times. This sequence joins TRBV5-8 and TRBJ1-1; unclear D gene. Between the trimmed V and J ends, which lost 0 bases and 11 bases, there was a span of 17 bases. This CDR3 has 14 residues. CDR1 and CDR2 (germline): SGHTS, YDEGEE. CDR3 residues: CASSLGGGQAEAFF. DNA of the CDR3: TGTGCCAGCAGCTTGGGGGGAGGCCAGGCCGAGGCTTTCTTT. The full variable domain, in which reference TRBV5-8 and TRBJ1-1 provide the parts outside the CDR3, is EAGVTQSPTHLIKTRGQQATLRCSPISGHTSVYWYQQALGLGLQFLLWYDEGEERNRGNFPPRFSGRQFPNYSSELNVNALELEDSALYLCASSLGGGQAEAFFGQGTRLTVV.

The chain links TRBV28 to TRBJ1-1; D may be TRBD1 (5 bases). The germline gives CDR1 MDHEN, CDR2 SYDVKM. V was trimmed by 6 bases and J by 3 bases, leaving 8 bases between them. The CDR3 is 12 amino acids. CDR3 nucleotides: TGTGCCAGCAGAGTAGGGGACACTGAAGCTTTCTTT. It codes for CASRVGDTEAFF. Looking up the rest from reference TRBV28 and TRBJ1-1 gives the full variable domain: DVKVTQSSRYLVKRTGEKVFLECVQDMDHENMFWYRQDPGLGLRLIYFSYDVKMKEKGDIPEGYSVSREKKERFSLILESASTNQTSMYLCASRVGDTEAFFGQGTRLTVV.